A single sample is the source of the 15 T cell receptor beta chains below, sequenced in a study of T cell clonality in common variable immunodeficiency. General study results and limits: In common variable immunodeficiency, TCR beta chains reportedly carried fewer deletions and N-nucleotide insertions.

Assay used: immunoSEQ multiplex PCR; TCRdb lists only in-frame clones, some missing. This repertoire holds 20,000 to 30,000 clones, and none appear only once. These receptors have no known antigen. Sample: peripheral blood mononuclear cells. These receptor sequences come from a human donor with common variable immunodeficiency.

This clone was observed at least ten times. The read is 3 residues too short to cover the CDR3 end, so that end is filled in from the germline J gene. The chain combines TRBV5-1 with TRBJ1-5; 7 bases fit TRBD1. The CDR3 has 15 amino acids. The junction had 1 base not matched to a gene; V was cut back by 0 bases and J by 1 base. Germline CDR1 SGHRS, CDR2 YFSETQ. Here the CDR3 reads CASSLEGASNQPQHF. CDR3 bases read: TGCGCCAGCAGCTTGGAGGGGGCAAGCAATCAGCCC.

The sample holds many counts of this clone. The read falls 3 residues short of the CDR3 end, and the missing part is taken from the germline J gene. This chain connects TRBV2 to TRBJ1-1, with D unresolved. Germline V lookup: CDR1 SNHLY, CDR2 FYNNEI. The CDR3 covers 15 residues. The CDR3: CASKFPGANGVAAFF. The part of the CDR3 DNA that was read is TGTGCCAGCAAGTTCCCCGGAGCGAACGGGGTGGCA.

The table lists this clone with a few counts. The read ends 3 residues shy of where the CDR3 ends; the end is completed using the germline J gene. V usage is TRBV18 and J usage is TRBJ1-2, with 10 bases aligning to TRBD1. This CDR3 contains 14 residues. Looked up from germline, CDR1 is KGHSH and CDR2 is LQKENI. Unmatched junction bases numbered 4, after V lost 3 bases and J lost 6 bases. CDR3 bases read: TGTGCCAGCTCACCGTCCGGGACAGGGGATGGC. Protein: CASSPSGTGDG. The whole CDR3 reads CASSPSGTGDGYTF. Looking up the rest from reference TRBV18 and TRBJ1-2 gives the full variable domain: NAGVMQNPRHLVRRRGQEARLRCSPMKGHSHVYWYRQLPEEGLKFMVYLQKENIIDESGMPKERFSAEFPKEGPSILRIQQVVRGDSAAYFCASSPSGTGDGYTFGSGTRLTVV.

This clone was seen only a few times. The read terminates 3 residues ahead of where the CDR3 ends, so the germline J gene completes it. The chain uses TRBV19 and TRBJ1-5, with a weak D call TRBD1 (6 bases). Germline assignment: CDR1 LNHDA and CDR2 SQIVND (reference sequence). Trimming took off 6 bases at V and 0 bases at J, with 18 bases between the two ends. The CDR3 has 17 amino acids. The part of the CDR3 DNA that was read is TGTGCCAGTAGGGCACCTACAGGGACCCATAGCAATCAGCCC. It is translated as CASRAPTGTHSNQP. The full CDR3 protein is CASRAPTGTHSNQPQHF.

In this sample, this clone turned up a few times. Sequencing ends 3 residues short of the CDR3 end; the germline J gene provides the rest. This rearrangement joins TRBV30 to TRBJ1-2; D not certain. The V and J ends lost 1 base and 7 bases respectively, with 10 bases between them. Germline CDR1 is GTSNPN and CDR2 is SVGIG (reference sequence). The CDR3 runs to 12 residues. The CDR3 bases that were read are TGTGCCTGGAGTGCTGGTGGGCTTGGC. Its protein product is CAWSAGGLG. The CDR3 reads in full as CAWSAGGLGYTF.

In this sample, this clone turned up a few times. Compared with germline, one end of the junction differs, possibly owing to a read error. The CDR3 end lies 3 residues beyond the end of the read and is filled in from the germline J gene. The rearrangement uses TRBV7-9 and TRBJ1-1, with 8 bases matching TRBD1. The CDR3 has 13 residues. Per the germline V gene, CDR1 is SEHNR and CDR2 is FQNEAQ (reference sequence). The sequenced CDR3 bases are TGTTCCAGCAGCGGCAGGGGGCAGATTGAA. Translating it yields CSSSGRGQIE. The whole CDR3 sequence reads CSSSGRGQIEAFF.

A word on this clone: The read gets to within 3 residues of the CDR3 end, and the germline J gene fills in the rest. The chain links TRBV7-2 to TRBJ1-2; D is uncertain. V was clipped by 2 bases and J by 6 bases, with 13 bases between them. Looked up from germline, CDR1 is SGHTA and CDR2 is FQGNSA. The CDR3 is 14 amino acids. The CDR3 DNA, read in part, is TGTGCCAGCAGCTTAAACCGGGGAGAAGATGGC. Its translation: CASSLNRGEDG. The CDR3, in full, reads CASSLNRGEDGYTF.

In its sample, this clone was seen a few times. Read coverage stops 3 residues before the CDR3 terminus; the germline J gene supplies the remainder. Other DNA sequences within the sample encode an identical CDR3. The chain joins TRBV7-9 to TRBJ1-2; a weak D match, TRBD1 (5 bases). The ends were cut back, 0 bases at V and 7 bases at J, with 12 bases in the middle. Germline-derived CDR1 and CDR2 are SEHNR and FQNEAQ (reference sequence). This CDR3 contains 14 residues. The CDR3 sequence is CASSLAGGLGGYTF. The part of the CDR3 DNA that was read is TGTGCCAGCAGCTTAGCCGGGGGTCTGGGTGGC.

This clone appeared a few times. Germline and junction disagree at one end, which may indicate a read error. Coverage ceases 3 residues before the CDR3 finishes, and the germline J gene fills in the end. The chain combines TRBV6-1 with TRBJ1-6; D unresolved. The length of the CDR3 is 14 residues. Germline V gene sequence: CDR1 MNHNS, CDR2 SASEGT. The CDR3 DNA, read in part, is TGTGCCAGCAGGGAAGTAGCCTATAATTCACCC. Translation gives CASREVAYNSP. The whole CDR3 sequence reads CASREVAYNSPLHF.

A remark on this clone: The CDR3 is cut off 3 residues early in the read; its end comes from the germline J gene. The rearrangement joins TRBV7-9 to TRBJ2-7; the D gene is possibly TRBD1 (7 bases). Trimming pared 0 bases from V and 4 bases from J, leaving 10 bases between. CDR1 SEHNR and CDR2 FQNEAQ come from the germline V gene (reference sequence). This CDR3 comprises 14 residues. Incomplete CDR3 DNA: TGTGCCAGCAGCTTAGCGGCAGGGGGGTACGAG. Protein product: CASSLAAGGYE. The complete CDR3 reads CASSLAAGGYEQYF.

This clone was counted only a few times. The read ends 3 residues before the CDR3 terminus; that terminus is restored from the germline J gene. This chain links TRBV5-6 with TRBJ1-4; 10 nucleotides agree with TRBD1. The J segment lost 8 bases and the V segment lost 3 bases, leaving 4 bases of the junction unmatched. The CDR3 consists of 14 residues. Germline assignment: CDR1 SGHDT and CDR2 YYEEEE. CDR3 amino acids: CASSWDRGGEKLFF. The sequenced CDR3 bases are TGTGCCAGCAGCTGGGACAGGGGAGGGGAAAAA.

This clone came up a few times. The read comes to an end 3 residues before the CDR3 does, leaving the germline J gene to fill in the end. The rearrangement joins TRBV19 to TRBJ2-2; D not certain. The V gene lost 9 bases and the J gene lost 3 bases, with 5 bases spanning the gap. This CDR3 is 11 amino acids long. CDR1 is LNHDA and CDR2 is SQIVND in the germline V gene (reference sequence). This chain's CDR3 is CASLDTGELFF. The CDR3 bases that were read are TGTGCCAGCTTAGACACCGGGGAG.

This clone was detected many times. Read coverage stops 3 residues before the CDR3 terminus; the germline J gene supplies the remainder. This chain links TRBV5-1 with TRBJ2-7; D is unresolved. The CDR3 runs to 13 residues. Trimming cost V 4 bases and J 1 base, with 9 bases left between them. Per the germline V gene, CDR1 is SGHRS and CDR2 is YFSETQ. Incomplete CDR3 DNA: TGCGCCAGCAGCGAGTCGCTATCCTACGAG. Its translation: CASSESLSYE. The CDR3 in its entirety is CASSESLSYEQYF.

Partial CDR3 DNA: TGTGCCAGCTCACCACTGTCAGGACTACGCAACACTGAA. It encodes CASSPLSGLRNTE. The full CDR3 is CASSPLSGLRNTEAFF. This chain uses TRBV18 with TRBJ1-1; no clear D. Sequencing ends 3 residues short of the CDR3 end; the germline J gene provides the rest. CDR1 and CDR2 (germline): KGHSH, LQKENI. The CDR3 has 16 residues. The V and J ends lost 1 base and 2 bases respectively, with 14 bases between them.

To note about this clone: The read halts 3 residues ahead of the CDR3 end, with the missing end drawn from the germline J gene. This chain uses TRBV7-2 with TRBJ2-6; D not resolved. This CDR3 spans 13 amino acids. The V gene lost 7 bases and the J gene lost 0 bases, with 4 bases spanning the gap. From germline, CDR1 is SGHTA and CDR2 FQGNSA. Here the CDR3 reads CASMYSGANVLTF. Partial CDR3 DNA: TGTGCCAGCATGTACTCTGGGGCCAACGTC.